One sample yielded the 11 T cell receptor beta chains listed below, sequenced in a study of blood T cell repertoires in COVID-19. Clones were read by immunoSEQ multiplex PCR, and TCRdb kept only the in-frame ones, dropping some. This table has 85,000 or so clones, under 90% appearing once. The sample was peripheral blood. These TCRs come from an elderly man with acute or convalescent COVID-19.

The table lists this clone with a few counts. This chain uses TRBV28 with TRBJ1-3, with TRBD1 matching 7 bases. V shed 6 bases and J 10 bases; nucleotides not matched to a gene: 9. The CDR3 is made up of 13 amino acids. In germline, CDR1 is MDHEN, CDR2 SYDVKM. The DNA for the CDR3 is TGTGCCAGCAGACAACAGGGGCCTAGTACCATATATTTT. This gives the protein CASRQQGPSTIYF.

This clone showed up just a few times. The chain is built from TRBV7-9 and TRBJ2-3; D might be TRBD1 (6 bases). Deletions cut 3 bases from V and 1 base from J, with 11 bases between. This CDR3 contains 15 residues. CDR1 is SEHNR, CDR2 FQNEAQ, per germline (reference sequence). The CDR3 coding sequence is TGTGCCAGCAGCTTGTGGCAGGGGCGCACAGATACGCAGTATTTT. Protein: CASSLWQGRTDTQYF.

This chain joins TRBV10-1 and TRBJ1-4; D unclear. The CDR3 consists of 13 residues. Germline V gene sequence: CDR1 WNHNN, CDR2 SYGVQD (reference sequence). Trimming shortened V by 4 bases and J by 5 bases, and 8 bases separated the two germline ends. CDR3 amino acids: CASSAGLNEKLFF. The CDR3 DNA reads as TGCGCCAGCAGTGCGGGTCTAAATGAAAAACTGTTTTTT.

This clone was found a few times. J is TRBJ1-2 and V is TRBV4-2; weak D call: TRBD1 (5 bases). This CDR3 comprises 16 residues. Germline V gives CDR1 LGHNA, CDR2 YNFKEQ. V was trimmed by 0 bases and J by 2 bases, leaving 13 bases between them. The CDR3 here is CASSQDWGPKNYGYTF. The CDR3 nucleotides are TGTGCCAGCAGCCAAGATTGGGGCCCCAAGAACTATGGCTACACCTTC.

This clone was detected once. V is TRBV5-1 and J is TRBJ1-4; no reliable D call. CDR3 size: 13 residues. Trimming took 7 bases from V and 5 from J, leaving 12 bases between them. The germline V gene encodes CDR1 SGHRS and CDR2 YFSETQ. CDR3 loop: CASRGRPNEKLFF. The CDR3 bases are TGCGCCAGCCGAGGGAGACCAAATGAAAAACTGTTTTTT.

The chain joins TRBV28 to TRBJ1-5; D is unclear. With 3 bases removed from V and 3 bases from J, the gap between germline ends came to 9 bases. The CDR3 sequence is 14 residues long. In germline, CDR1 is MDHEN, CDR2 SYDVKM. DNA of the CDR3: TGTGCCAGCAGTTTGCCGCAGGTCAATCAGCCCCAGCATTTT. It yields the protein CASSLPQVNQPQHF.

V usage is TRBV28 and J usage is TRBJ1-3; D is perhaps TRBD1 (6 bases). Germline CDR1 is MDHEN and CDR2 is SYDVKM. Deletions cut 8 bases from V and 0 bases from J, with 11 bases between. The CDR3 extends over 14 amino acids. The CDR3 DNA is TGTGCCAGCGTGACAGGAGACTCTGGAAACACCATATATTTT. Its translation: CASVTGDSGNTIYF.

The chain recombines TRBV18 with TRBJ2-2; D unclear. This CDR3 is built from 12 residues. V dropped 3 bases and J dropped 5 bases, with 4 bases sitting between them. Germline V CDR1 and CDR2: KGHSH, LQKENI. DNA for the CDR3: TGTGCCAGCTCACCCGTTACCGGGGAGCTGTTTTTT. Amino acid sequence: CASSPVTGELFF.

This clone was observed a handful of times. The genes are TRBV9 and TRBJ1-2; D call uncertain. This CDR3 comprises 15 residues. V gave up 3 bases and J gave up 4 bases, with 16 bases separating them. Germline V lookup: CDR1 SGDLS, CDR2 YYNGEE. The CDR3 nucleotides are TGTGCCAGCAGCGCGAGGGCAGGAAAAATCTATGGCTACACCTTC. This gives the protein CASSARAGKIYGYTF.

The V and J genes are TRBV19 and TRBJ2-2; unclear D gene. Trimming cost V 3 bases and J 6 bases, with 14 bases left between them. This CDR3 spans 15 amino acids. Per germline, CDR1 LNHDA and CDR2 SQIVND (reference sequence). CDR3 amino acids: CASSMAVTRAGELFF. Written as DNA, the CDR3 is TGTGCCAGTAGTATGGCAGTAACACGGGCCGGGGAGCTGTTTTTT.

V usage is TRBV27 and J usage is TRBJ1-5; the D gene is possibly TRBD1 (5 bases). Germline lookup yields CDR1 MNHEY and CDR2 SMNVEV (reference sequence). The ends were cut back, 4 bases at V and 5 bases at J, with 9 bases in the middle. This CDR3 contains 13 residues. CDR3 coding DNA: TGTGCCAGCAGTTACGGCAGGGATCAGCCCCAGCATTTT. Amino acid sequence: CASSYGRDQPQHF.